The table lists the clone carrying this TCR beta chain with many counts. Its specificity is not known. The data were obtained in a study of T cells in Graves' hyperthyroidism and ophthalmopathy. As for the study in general: Prior to any treatment, at the point of initial diagnosis, peripheral blood was collected. Whole-study results and caveats: Ophthalmopathy onset followed model prediction by a median approximately six months.

Amplification yielded TCR beta CDR3 regions, with RNA transcripts as the source. The TCR CDR3 was amplified in a first-round RT-PCR using the HTBI primer set. One entry per CDR3 protein, called by TCRdb with MiXCR from the multiplex PCR reads. The sample holds hundreds of thousands of distinct CDR3 sequences; less than 15% are singletons and the top ten take less than 10%. Newly diagnosed hyperthyroidism patients aged 18 to 65 years had disease lasting under 2 months. Lactation, pregnancy, other autoimmune disease or uncontrolled infection led to exclusion of patients. This CDR3 has 11 residues. Germline V gene lookup returns CDR1 LGHDT and CDR2 YNNKEL (reference sequence). The germline V and J ends were trimmed by 5 bases and 7 bases, with 9 bases remaining between them.

Sequencing input: blood. This chain joins TRBV3-1 and TRBJ2-7, with D uncertain. The clonotype originates from a woman between 18 and 30 years old with Graves' hyperthyroidism. CDR3 residues: CASSVRNEQYF. DNA for the CDR3: TGTGCCAGCAGCGTCCGGAATGAGCAGTACTTC.